This TCR beta chain came from a study of T-cell reconstitution after alpha-beta-depleted transplantation in children (dated by TCRdb to the mid-2010s). A note on the overall study: Using TCR repertoire profiling, the study followed T-cell immune reconstitution in a quantitative way in children after TCRalphabeta/CD19-depleted allogeneic hematopoietic cell transplantation.

Library creation used PCR. Instrument on record: Illumina HiSeq 2500. To normalize quantification of the TCRbeta repertoire, the TCR libraries were built with molecular barcoding that relied on unique molecular identifiers. The public reads were reprocessed in TCRdb via fastp at Q25 and MiXCR, keeping in-frame beta chains. Records with the same CDR3 protein are collapsed into one entry carrying the most frequent genes and DNA. The sample table lists approximately 100,000 distinct CDR3 sequences, 9% to 15% of them with a count of one. The ten largest clones take up roughly 14% of the sample. V and J lose 3 bases and 3 bases, and a span of 12 bases separates them. For CDR1 and CDR2, the germline V gene lists SGHRS and YFSETQ. The CDR3 starts with the cysteine, ends with the phenylalanine, and has 14 residues. This entry keeps only the CDR3 DNA: 42 bases, framed from base 1. Many counts were recorded for this clonotype. No cognate antigen has been identified for it. Per-base qualities were not stored, and no clone one base away is much larger.

The V and J segments used are TRBV5-1 and TRBJ2-5, with no confidently assigned D gene. This TCR was sampled from a human donor who donated a stem cell graft to a child with inherited bone marrow failure. The starting material was PBMCs from the stem cell graft donor, obtained from the stem cell graft. The DNA reads TGCGCCAGCAGCTCGACCCTGAGAGAAGAGACCCAGTACTTC. This translates into CASSSTLREETQYF.